Sequencing of this T cell receptor (beta chain) was carried out in a study of blood T cell repertoires in COVID-19. The overall study: Collection of acute and convalescent COVID-19 samples took place in the United States, Italy and Spain. PBMCs, B-cell-depleted T cells, or T cells provided the cDNA or gDNA that made up the material.

Authors' methods: Amplification of reference gene primers provided the estimated nucleated cell counts. The data were produced by immunoSEQ multiplex PCR, yet TCRdb's version contains in-frame clones alone and is incomplete. The V and J calls and clone size come from that table; D and trimming were worked out from the DNA. The data contain 200,000 to 300,000 clones, roughly 79% of them seen just once; the ten biggest clones take up roughly 8%. Seattle's cohort entered during active infection and was followed longitudinally. CDR3 length: 15 residues. Per germline, CDR1 SGHVS and CDR2 FQNEAQ. Trimming shortened V by 5 bases and J by 0 bases, and 12 bases separated the two germline ends.

This chain uses TRBV7-8 with TRBJ2-3; D is ambiguous. The sample taken for sequencing was peripheral blood. This receptor was obtained from a woman of 80 years or more with COVID-19, enrolled during active disease. In DNA form, the CDR3 reads TGTGCCAGCAGCCAGAAAGAGAGGAGCACAGATACGCAGTATTTT. Protein sequence: CASSQKERSTDTQYF.